The 25 T cell receptor beta chains reported below all come from one sample, sequenced in a study of cytomegalovirus exposure and HLA in healthy donors. Primers for the PCR totalled 60 Vbeta and 13 Jbeta. Produced via immunoSEQ multiplex PCR; TCRdb's table is partial and in-frame only. This sample carries fewer than 130,000 clones, nearly 80% of them seen once, and the ten largest clones take 1% to 1.5%. Sequencing was performed on PBMCs. These receptors all stem from a woman younger than 45 in good health and CMV-seronegative.

The V call is TRBV7-9, the J call TRBJ1-5, with D possibly matching TRBD1 (5 bases). CDR1 SEHNR and CDR2 FQNEAQ come from the germline V gene (reference sequence). The length of the CDR3 is 14 residues. The V end was cut by 1 base, the J end by 3 bases, with 7 bases between. The CDR3 loop reads CASSLVGDNQPQHF. DNA for the CDR3: TGTGCCAGCAGCTTAGTAGGGGACAATCAGCCCCAGCATTTT.

This chain's CDR3 is CASSLALRNGAQQYF. CDR3 coding DNA: TGTGCCAGCAGCTTAGCCCTCCGTAATGGGGCTCAGCAGTACTTC. The V call is TRBV13, the J call TRBJ2-7; the D gene is possibly TRBD1 (5 bases). In germline, CDR1 is PRHDT, CDR2 FYEKMQ (reference sequence). V was pared by 1 base and J by 8 bases, with 18 bases between. The CDR3 has 15 residues.

The chain carries TRBV28 and TRBJ2-7, with 10 bases matching TRBD1. The CDR3 has 14 residues. Per the germline V gene, CDR1 is MDHEN and CDR2 is SYDVKM. Losses at the gene ends were 7 bases for V and 6 bases for J; bases not matched to a gene: 9. CDR3 sequence: CASITGTGVPEQYF. DNA of the CDR3: TGTGCCAGCATTACAGGGACAGGGGTCCCCGAGCAGTACTTC. The full variable domain, rest sourced from reference TRBV28 and TRBJ2-7, is DVKVTQSSRYLVKRTGEKVFLECVQDMDHENMFWYRQDPGLGLRLIYFSYDVKMKEKGDIPEGYSVSREKKERFSLILESASTNQTSMYLCASITGTGVPEQYFGPGTRLTVT.

This chain uses TRBV6-5 with TRBJ2-3, with 8 positions matching TRBD1. J gave up 2 bases and V 6 bases, and 4 bases lay outside the gene matches. This CDR3 contains 14 residues. CDR1 is MNHEY and CDR2 is SVGAGI in the germline V gene. The chain's CDR3 is CASSRDRFTDTQYF. CDR3 nucleotides: TGTGCCAGCAGCCGGGACAGGTTCACAGATACGCAGTATTTT.

This chain links TRBV6-6 with TRBJ1-1; tentatively, D is TRBD1 (5 bases). V was trimmed by 6 bases and J by 2 bases, leaving 16 bases between them. Germline CDR1 and CDR2: MNHNY and SVGAGI (reference sequence). The CDR3 runs 15 residues. The CDR3 coding sequence is TGTGCCAGCAGAAAAACTGGGACTTCCAACACTGAAGCTTTCTTT. Translating gives CASRKTGTSNTEAFF.

The V call is TRBV15, the J call TRBJ1-4; D perhaps matches TRBD1 (5 bases). Germline-derived CDR1 and CDR2 are LNHNV and YYDKDF (reference sequence). CDR3 length equals 13 residues. Trimming removed 4 bases at V and 8 bases at J, with 11 bases between. As DNA, the CDR3 is TGTGCCACCAGCAACCAGGGATACGAAAAACTGTTTTTT. Protein product: CATSNQGYEKLFF.

V is TRBV7-8 and J is TRBJ2-5, with D possibly matching TRBD2 (6 bases). The CDR3 contains 13 residues. In germline, CDR1 is SGHVS, CDR2 FQNEAQ. With 2 bases removed from V and 5 bases from J, the gap between germline ends came to 9 bases. CDR3 sequence reads: CASSLRGKETQYF. Written as DNA, the CDR3 is TGTGCCAGCAGCTTACGCGGGAAGGAGACCCAGTACTTC.

V gene TRBV6-5 combines with J gene TRBJ1-1; a weak D match, TRBD1 (5 bases). The CDR3 loop spans 15 amino acids. The V end was cut by 0 bases, the J end by 0 bases, with 8 bases between. Germline CDR1 and CDR2: MNHEY and SVGAGI. The CDR3 region has the DNA TGTGCCAGCAGTTACTCAACGACAGTGAACACTGAAGCTTTCTTT. As protein: CASSYSTTVNTEAFF.

The chain recombines TRBV11-2 with TRBJ2-1, with no clear D. This CDR3 is 15 amino acids long. Germline V gene sequence: CDR1 SGHAT, CDR2 FQNNGV. V dropped 8 bases and J dropped 1 base, with 15 bases sitting between them. The CDR3 nucleotides are TGTGCCAGCCGTCTATCGACTGGTTCCTACAATGAGCAGTTCTTC. It is translated as CASRLSTGSYNEQFF. Looking up the rest from reference TRBV11-2 and TRBJ2-1 gives the full variable domain: EAGVAQSPRYKIIEKRQSVAFWCNPISGHATLYWYQQILGQGPKLLIQFQNNGVVDDSQLPKDRFSAERLKGVDSTLKIQPAKLEDSAVYLCASRLSTGSYNEQFFGPGTRLTVL.

The rearrangement joins TRBV29-1 to TRBJ2-7, with 10 bases lining up with TRBD1. The CDR3 runs to 14 residues. Germline V gene lookup returns CDR1 SQVTM and CDR2 ANQGSEA. The J segment lost 3 bases and the V segment lost 1 base, leaving 3 bases of the junction unmatched. DNA for the CDR3: TGCAGCGTTGAAGGGACAGGGGGGGACTACGAGCAGTACTTC. Its translation: CSVEGTGGDYEQYF.

There are a few counts of this clone. The chain employs TRBV10-3 and TRBJ1-1; D unresolved. CDR1 and CDR2 (germline): ENHRY, SYGVKD. V lost 2 bases to trimming and J lost 4 bases, with 17 bases between them. The CDR3 sequence is 16 residues long. In DNA form, the CDR3 reads TGTGCCATCAGTGAGCCCACCAGGATGTTAGGCACTGAAGCTTTCTTT. It translates to CAISEPTRMLGTEAFF.

The DNA for the CDR3 is TGTGCCAGCAGTCCCGACTTCAACCAAGAGACCCAGTACTTC. As protein: CASSPDFNQETQYF. The chain links TRBV11-2 to TRBJ2-5; D uncertain. The CDR3 covers 14 residues. The germline V gene has CDR1 SGHAT and CDR2 FQNNGV. The germline V and J ends were trimmed by 6 bases and 0 bases, with 11 bases remaining between them.

This clone showed up just a few times. The chain has TRBV5-4 and TRBJ1-2; D is perhaps TRBD1 (5 bases). V lost 4 bases and J lost 4, with 14 bases in between. CDR3 size: 14 residues. Germline CDR1 is SGHNT and CDR2 is YYREEE (reference sequence). This chain's CDR3 is CASSVGLEGYGYTF. CDR3 coding DNA: TGTGCCAGCAGCGTGGGACTGGAGGGCTATGGCTACACCTTC.

The chain carries TRBV11-1 and TRBJ2-2; tentative D call: TRBD1 (5 bases). The CDR3 has 13 residues. Germline V gene sequence: CDR1 SGHAT, CDR2 FQDESV (reference sequence). Trimming took off 2 bases at V and 8 bases at J, with 9 bases between the two ends. CDR3 residues: CASSLSGSGELFF. The CDR3, as DNA: TGTGCCAGCAGCTTATCAGGGTCGGGGGAGCTGTTTTTT.

V gene TRBV29-1 combines with J gene TRBJ2-3, with D hard to call. Germline V gene lookup returns CDR1 SQVTM and CDR2 ANQGSEA. The CDR3 loop spans 13 amino acids. V was pared by 3 bases and J by 3 bases, with 10 bases between. CDR3 nucleotides: TGCAGCGTTGATGAGGCTCCGACAGATACGCAGTATTTT. This gives the protein CSVDEAPTDTQYF.

The chain links TRBV7-6 to TRBJ2-7; 7 positions match TRBD1. This CDR3 contains 13 residues. Trimming at V came to 5 bases and at J to 3 bases, leaving 4 bases not matched to a gene. Germline V gene sequence: CDR1 SGHVS, CDR2 FNYEAQ. Written as DNA, the CDR3 is TGTGCCAGCAGCATCGACAGGGACTACGAGCAGTACTTC. As protein: CASSIDRDYEQYF. The variable domain in full, with the rest retrieved from reference TRBV7-6 and TRBJ2-7, is GAGVSQSPRYKVTKRGQDVALRCDPISGHVSLYWYRQALGQGPEFLTYFNYEAQQDKSGLPNDRFSAERPEGSISTLTIQRTEQRDSAMYRCASSIDRDYEQYFGPGTRLTVT.

The chain couples TRBV7-8 to TRBJ2-5, with 8 bases matching TRBD2. The length of the CDR3 is 15 residues. The germline V gene encodes CDR1 SGHVS and CDR2 FQNEAQ. V gave up 1 base and J gave up 2 bases; unmatched junction bases: 3. The CDR3 DNA reads as TGTGCCAGCAGCTTAGTATTAGCGGGGCAAGAGACCCAGTACTTC. Its protein is CASSLVLAGQETQYF.

The J gene is TRBJ2-3, the V gene TRBV11-2; no firm D call. CDR1 SGHAT and CDR2 FQNNGV come from the germline V gene. CDR3 size: 12 residues. With 5 bases removed from V and 10 bases from J, the gap between germline ends came to 13 bases. The CDR3 DNA sequence: TGTGCCAGCAGCATCCTAGGTGAGGCGCAGTATTTT. It is translated as CASSILGEAQYF.

CDR3 nucleotides: TGTGCCAGCTCCCGGGGACAGGGAAAGAACACTGAAGCTTTCTTT. As protein: CASSRGQGKNTEAFF. The rearrangement uses TRBV18 and TRBJ1-1, with 9 positions matching TRBD1. Looked up from germline, CDR1 is KGHSH and CDR2 is LQKENI. Trimming cost V 6 bases and J 1 base; bases outside gene matches: 6. The CDR3 has 15 residues. The full variable domain, rest sourced from reference TRBV18 and TRBJ1-1, is NAGVMQNPRHLVRRRGQEARLRCSPMKGHSHVYWYRQLPEEGLKFMVYLQKENIIDESGMPKERFSAEFPKEGPSILRIQQVVRGDSAAYFCASSRGQGKNTEAFFGQGTRLTVV.

The rearrangement joins TRBV4-1 to TRBJ1-5; D not resolved. CDR1 and CDR2 from the germline V gene are MGHRA and YSYEKL. The CDR3 is made up of 15 amino acids. Trimming removed 0 bases at V and 0 bases at J, with 6 bases between. The CDR3 spells CASSQEPGSNQPQHF. CDR3 DNA: TGCGCCAGCAGCCAAGAACCGGGTAGCAATCAGCCCCAGCATTTT.

This chain links TRBV11-2 with TRBJ2-7, with 8 bases aligning to TRBD1. V was clipped by 6 bases and J by 4 bases; unmatched bases: 8. CDR3 length equals 14 residues. Germline CDR1 SGHAT, CDR2 FQNNGV. The CDR3 loop is CASSFGQGGYEQYF. The CDR3, as DNA: TGTGCCAGCAGTTTCGGACAGGGTGGGTACGAGCAGTACTTC.

CDR3 region: CAMGRGPGNTIYF. The CDR3 DNA follows: TGTGCCATGGGCAGGGGGCCTGGAAACACCATATATTTT. The V call is TRBV10-3, the J call TRBJ1-3; 8 positions agree with TRBD1. Germline trimming cut 9 bases from V and 2 bases from J; bases unmatched to any gene: 3. CDR3 size: 13 residues. Germline CDR1 and CDR2: ENHRY and SYGVKD.

The rearrangement uses TRBV7-7 and TRBJ1-6, with D perhaps TRBD1 (5 bases). The CDR3 sequence is 17 residues long. Between the trimmed V and J ends, which lost 10 bases and 0 bases, there was a span of 19 bases. From germline, CDR1 is SSHAT and CDR2 FNYEAQ (reference sequence). This chain's CDR3 is CANALRRQNSYNSPLHF. CDR3 DNA sequence: TGTGCCAACGCGCTTAGAAGACAGAACTCCTATAATTCACCCCTCCACTTT.

The chain uses TRBV9 and TRBJ2-7, with a weak D call TRBD2 (5 bases). Germline lookup yields CDR1 SGDLS and CDR2 YYNGEE. The V end was cut by 0 bases, the J end by 2 bases, with 9 bases between. The CDR3 length is 14 residues. The CDR3 bases are TGTGCCAGCAGCGTAGCGGGGTTCCCCTACGAGCAGTACTTC. As protein: CASSVAGFPYEQYF.

This clone was recorded a few times. This chain links TRBV4-3 with TRBJ2-5; possibly TRBD2 for D (5 bases). CDR1 and CDR2 (germline): LGHNA, YSLEER. The V end was cut by 0 bases, the J end by 6 bases, with 11 bases between. The CDR3 runs to 14 residues. CDR3: CASSQDLLAQTQYF. The CDR3, as DNA: TGCGCCAGCAGCCAAGATCTCCTAGCCCAGACCCAGTACTTC.